This T cell receptor (beta chain) was identified in a study of cytomegalovirus exposure and HLA in healthy donors (dated by TCRdb to 2016 to 2017). Background on the whole study: A later analysis indicated that the 95 to 150 validation repertoires were generated on the platform also employed for the roughly 730 repertoires of the first cohort. High-throughput TCR immunosequencing, statistical association of individual TCRs with disease status, and machine learning were combined to predict cytomegalovirus infection status. In addition to the first cohort of 666 subjects, a separate validation cohort of 120 different subjects was used. The aim of the study was to test whether cataloging public T cell receptors could identify signatures of past pathogen exposure.

Summary of the overall study and its limitations: Most TCR sequences were seen in very few donors, while some public TCRs were found in many individuals. All 110 or so repertoires were used to score co-occurrence in the validation cohort in a later analysis, because that analysis had no HLA typing for the cohort. It was suggested by the authors that the approach could potentially be generalized to other disease states and immunological phenotypes. The classifier was reported to diagnose cytomegalovirus status with high specificity and sensitivity in both the original cohort and the validation cohort. The study gave a list of 150 to 200 TCR beta chains associated with cytomegalovirus. Of the cluster scores, 85% to 95% were above 0 in a later analysis, which found that TCRs clustered in the first cohort also tended to co-occur in the approximately 120 validation repertoires. In vitro tests confirmed that a few of the cytomegalovirus-associated TCR beta chains recognize cytomegalovirus antigens.

Points on this clone: Its specific antigen is unknown. No clone much larger than this one lies a single base away; base qualities are absent.

The donors were included in the validation cohort of approximately 130 subjects, a group kept apart from the roughly 730-subject first cohort. The CDR3 numbers 14 residues from cysteine through phenylalanine. Only the CDR3 part of the read is kept: 42 bases, read in frame from the first base. Here V drops 5 bases and J drops 8 bases, and the junction holds 8 bases not matched to any gene. The germline V gene gives CDR1 as MRHNA and CDR2 as SNTAGT. Libraries were made using the immunoSEQ multiplex PCR assay. The original methods were these. A statistical classification framework was developed to diagnose cytomegalovirus status using the catalog of TCR beta chain sequences. Drawn from immuneACCESS, this table holds only the in-frame rearrangements with V and J called that TCRdb kept. Clones are partly lost; checked studies trace under half to an unresolved V gene and leave the rest unexplained. Clonal size and the V and J genes are those of that table, whereas D and trimming came from the DNA. The table for this sample lists 100,000 to 150,000 clones; around nine tenths of them were counted only once. The ten most abundant clones make up approximately 1.3% of the sample.

The receptor's source is a man aged 25-45 years in good health and CMV-seronegative. Sequencing was done on a sample of PBMCs. The chain is assembled from TRBV6-4 and TRBJ2-1; 8 nucleotides in the junction match TRBD2. The DNA is TGTGCCAGCAGTCCGACGGGGGGGGTCGATGAGCAGTTCTTC. Its coded protein is CASSPTGGVDEQFF.